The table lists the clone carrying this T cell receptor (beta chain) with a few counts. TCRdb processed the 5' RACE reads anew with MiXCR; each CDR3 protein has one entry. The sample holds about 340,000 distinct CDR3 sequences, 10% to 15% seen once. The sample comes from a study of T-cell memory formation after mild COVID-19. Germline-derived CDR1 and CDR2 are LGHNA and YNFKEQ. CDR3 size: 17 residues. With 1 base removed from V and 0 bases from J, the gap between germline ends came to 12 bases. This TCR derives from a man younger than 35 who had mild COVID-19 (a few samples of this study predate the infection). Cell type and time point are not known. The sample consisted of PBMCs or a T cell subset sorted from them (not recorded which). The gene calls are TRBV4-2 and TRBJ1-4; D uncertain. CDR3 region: CASSQGSSSATNEKLFF. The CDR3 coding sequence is TGTGCCAGCAGCCAAGGATCCAGCTCCGCAACTAATGAAAAACTGTTTTTT.